This T cell receptor (beta chain) was identified in a study of cytomegalovirus exposure and HLA in healthy donors. V was clipped by 4 bases and J by 2 bases; unmatched bases: 11. This CDR3 spans 16 amino acids. Germline assignment: CDR1 SGHNT and CDR2 YYREEE (reference sequence). Use of 60 Vbeta and 13 Jbeta primers characterized the PCR. Repertoires were generated with immunoSEQ multiplex PCR, while TCRdb's copy carries only in-frame clones and drops some. Its table lists approximately 100,000 clones. The clonotype originates from a man aged 40-50 years in good health and CMV-seronegative. J is TRBJ2-7 and V is TRBV5-4; 8 bases agree with TRBD2. Sequencing used PBMCs. The CDR3 sequence: CASSPTPGLGAYEQYF. The CDR3 bases are TGTGCCAGCAGCCCAACGCCGGGACTAGGGGCCTACGAGCAGTACTTC.